This TCR beta chain came from a study of cytomegalovirus exposure and HLA in healthy donors (dated by TCRdb to the late 2010s). Regarding the study in general: An earlier analysis of fewer than 750 of the donors reported 276 Gb of sequence data and 117 million unique TCR beta sequences obtained from some 200 million T cells. Roughly 310 gigabases of sequencing data and 70 million to 100 million unique TCR sequences were included in an early release covering several hundred HLA-typed donors. Of the 350 to 450 genotyped donors, 75% to 85% were placed in the genetic ancestry cluster associated with self-reported Caucasian donors. The study was designed to test whether signatures of past pathogen exposure could be identified by cataloging public T cell receptors. The T cell repertoires of under 700 subjects were profiled by immunosequencing and related to cytomegalovirus serostatus. In addition to the first cohort of roughly 700 subjects, a separate validation cohort of around 110 different subjects was used. The study combined high-throughput TCR immunosequencing, statistical association of individual TCRs with disease status, and machine learning to predict cytomegalovirus infection status. A later analysis re-analyzed previously published TCR beta repertoires from 650 to 800 donors and added high-resolution HLA genotyping to study TCR occurrence patterns. The later analysis used no new phenotypic data to find candidate immune exposures, relying instead on TCR beta sequences and their occurrence across donors. An earlier analysis of fewer than 700 of the donors applied high-throughput TCR beta sequencing to assess whether each TCR beta V gene segment acted as functional or pseudogenic. Alongside the repertoire data, information on donor age, sex, ethnicity and CMV serostatus was compiled. A later genetic analysis used genome-wide SNP genotypes for about 55% of the 666 donors, treating that subset as a discovery cohort. Every discovery cohort repertoire had been produced on one sequencing platform. HLA typing included class I and class II loci at four-digit resolution. The number of donors typed differed by locus, with roughly 629-640 for A, B, C, DRB1 and DQB1, roughly 550 for DQA1, nearly 610 for DPA1, and around 460 for DPB1. Because of strong linkage in the cohort, roughly five DR-DQ haplotypes were treated as single units for association and clustering. Among several hundred genotyped donors of the cohort, an average of about 220,000 unique TCR beta nucleotide sequences was sequenced per donor, of which about 19% were non-productive.

There are 13 amino acids in the CDR3, from cysteine to phenylalanine inclusive. Here the CDR3 DNA is all that survives: 39 bases in frame from base 1. V is pared back by 0 bases and J by 6 bases, with 7 bases lying between the germline termini. CDR1 and CDR2 (SGHNT, YYREEE) derive from the germline V gene (reference sequence). The cohort was made up of approximately 700 healthy bone marrow donors. All cohort members were sampled while nominally healthy, although unrecorded immune exposures were likely present. The donor was CMV seronegative and was included in the group of 352 seronegative cohort members. Each donor provided a peripheral blood sample, and peripheral blood mononuclear cells were used for TCR beta sequencing. Genomic DNA extraction from the blood cell samples was performed with the Qiagen DNeasy Blood Extraction Kit. General findings and caveats noted by the study authors: In a later analysis, HLA-associated TCR beta chains showed more clonal expansion and lower generation probabilities than non-associated chains that were equally common. The earlier analysis of some 540 of the donors excluded roughly 16 rarely observed V segments, including chromosome 9 orphons, because counts were too low. Sequencing depth was assumed to be roughly uniform across donors in the presence/absence analyses, though that assumption may not hold. The authors suggested that the approach could potentially be generalized to other disease states and immunological phenotypes. The study listed approximately 150 TCR beta chains as associated with cytomegalovirus. Across donors, most TCR sequences were observed very rarely, whereas some public TCRs were present in many individuals. A further reported finding was that TCR beta sequences accurately predicted the HLA-A and HLA-B alleles for most subjects in the first cohort. In a later analysis, several top co-occurrence clusters were reported to appear linked to parvovirus B19, influenza, CMV and Epstein-Barr virus. Strong co-occurrence of HLA alleles, especially DR and DQ, made assigning TCR associations to individual alleles difficult. The classifier was reported to diagnose cytomegalovirus status with high specificity and sensitivity in both the original and validation cohorts. An association between a missense DCLRE1C variant and V-gene and J-gene trimming of TCR beta chains was found in a later genetic analysis and replicated in an independent cohort. Correlated functional status among segregating V segments might reflect linkage disequilibrium, but an unknown experimental factor could not be ruled out. A later analysis found that TCR association rates varied across HLA loci, with DRB1 alleles showing the most associated TCRs and HLA-C alleles the fewest. According to a later analysis, most CMV-associated TCR beta chains appeared to be HLA-restricted, and the HLA associations seemed to be driven largely by CMV exposure. Specific HLA alleles were associated with around 18,000 TCR beta sequences at a false discovery rate of 0.05 in a later analysis. A cluster of highly shared sequence variants was judged likely to represent a technical artifact of the sequencing pipeline. Some IMGT-functional V segments, including TRBV6-2 and TRBV6-3, could not be told apart with the 87-base-pair reads, so those segments were excluded. In an earlier analysis of approximately 600 of the donors, most TCR beta V segments were observed in productive rearrangements about 87% or about 30% of the time, broadly matching IMGT annotations. Compared with the approximately 710-donor mean, donors in an Asian-associated ancestry cluster had fewer N-insertions in productive TCRs, according to a later genetic analysis. Because HLA typing was missing for some donors at each locus, association tests included only the typed subset. In this cohort, only TCR beta chains were sequenced, and detectable features were limited by the absence of alpha or paired-chain data. A few of the identified cytomegalovirus-associated TCR beta chains were confirmed in vitro to be specific for cytomegalovirus antigens. The only immune exposure information available for the cohort was CMV serostatus.

A remark on this clone: Its cognate antigen has yet to be identified. No per-base quality is available; no much larger clone lies one base away.

The library was made by the immunoSEQ multiplex PCR assay. For the multiplex PCR, a mixture combining 60 forward primers for TCR Vbeta segments and 13 reverse primers for TCR Jbeta segments was used. The CDR3 region of rearranged TCR beta genes was amplified from genomic DNA by a multiplex PCR assay. Amplified TCR beta libraries were sequenced as 87-base-pair reads on the Illumina HiSeq System. As for the authors' bioinformatics: A later analysis counted tens of millions of unique TCR beta chains across the 500 to 850 repertoires, and some 12 million of these chains were shared by at least two donors. To remove PCR and sequencing errors, raw reads were error-corrected and collapsed into unique sequences using a nearest-neighbor algorithm that merged closely related sequences. Alignment of CDR3 sequences to IMGT reference sequences was used to assign V, D and J gene segments. For a sequence to be retained, a match of at least six nucleotides was required to both a V gene segment and a J gene segment. A rearrangement was called productive if the CDR3 had no stop codons and remained in frame with V and J, and every other rearrangement was called non-productive. Following IMGT convention, CDR3 was defined as the stretch from the second conserved V-encoded cysteine to the conserved J-encoded phenylalanine. Sequences without an unambiguous match to a single V gene segment were excluded from the earlier analysis of a few hundred of the donors. An earlier analysis of a few hundred of the donors called V segments functional above 56.7% productive rearrangements and segregating when the between-donor standard deviation exceeded 5%. To diagnose cytomegalovirus status from the catalog of TCR beta chain sequences, a statistical classification framework was built. In a later analysis, TCR nucleotide sequences were compared against IMGT/GENE-DB human TR gene sequences so that V and J genes could be assigned. Using the TCRdist pipeline, a later analysis assigned CDR3 sequences along with most-parsimonious VDJ recombination scenarios. In a later analysis, every TCR beta chain was defined by the combination of its CDR3 amino acid sequence and its V-gene family, and reads without a unique V-gene family were dropped. As a way to deal with suspected cross-contamination and a sequencing artifact, a later analysis dropped hundreds of nucleotide sequences that were highly shared and had low generation probability. A later analysis calculated a clonal expansion index for each public chain from normalized within-repertoire ranks of inferred template counts. In a later analysis, generation probabilities were computed using a VDJ recombination model fitted to out-of-frame rearrangements, and the results were checked against IGoR. In a later analysis, hypergeometric tests were used to score TCR-TCR, TCR-HLA and TCR-CMV co-occurrence, with a repertoire-size bias correction applied to TCR pairs. A later analysis estimated false discovery rates by permuting HLA or CMV assignments 20 times. In a later analysis, co-occurring TCRs were grouped using DBSCAN, with TCRdist sequence similarity added in when clustering inside HLA-allele-positive subsets. Co-occurrence clustering excluded repertoires with fewer than 30,000 or more than 120,000 public chains, plus five with anomalous nucleotide sharing. Entries here come from immuneACCESS through TCRdb and include only in-frame sequences with V and J called. Some clones fail to appear in such tables; in the studies checked, an unresolved V gene covers under half of the shortfall, and the cause of the remainder is unknown. The DNA gave D and trimming, while V, J and clone size come from that table. Recorded for this sample are under 200,000 clones; over 65% of them occurred a single time. Jointly, the top ten make up approximately 2.5% of the sample.

The origin of this receptor is a man in his fifties or sixties in good health and CMV-seronegative. This sequence uses TRBV5-4 and TRBJ2-1; a tentative D match to TRBD2 spans 5 bases. Specimen: PBMCs. The DNA reads TGTGCCAGCAGCTTGGTTGCGGGCAATGAGCAGTTCTTC. Its translation reads: CASSLVAGNEQFF.